This entry lists 17 T cell receptor beta chains sequenced from one sample in a study of cytomegalovirus exposure and HLA in healthy donors. The table came from immunoSEQ multiplex PCR; TCRdb's copy has only in-frame clones and leaves some out. The sample contains around 220,000 clones, over 80% of which appear only once. The sequencing sample was made of PBMCs. These receptors all stem from a woman aged 25-40 years in good health and CMV-seropositive.

The chain couples TRBV10-3 to TRBJ2-7, with D unresolved. Trimming took 9 bases from V and 0 from J, leaving 9 bases between them. The CDR3 length is 12 residues. CDR1 is ENHRY, CDR2 SYGVKD, per germline. The CDR3 is CAISDGSYEQYF. CDR3 DNA: TGTGCCATATCGGACGGCTCCTACGAGCAGTACTTC.

This sequence joins TRBV5-4 and TRBJ2-7; 14 positions match TRBD2. CDR1 is SGHNT, CDR2 YYREEE, per germline (reference sequence). V was clipped by 4 bases and J by 8 bases; unmatched bases: 5. The CDR3 sequence is 14 residues long. CDR3 sequence: CASSPGTSGRQQYF. Written as DNA, the CDR3 is TGTGCCAGCAGCCCGGGGACTAGCGGGAGACAGCAGTACTTC.

This chain links TRBV7-8 with TRBJ2-7, with D hard to call. V gave up 0 bases and J gave up 4 bases, with 4 bases separating them. Germline V gene lookup returns CDR1 SGHVS and CDR2 FQNEAQ. The CDR3 has 12 residues. The CDR3 reads CASSLAWYEQYF. CDR3 DNA: TGTGCCAGCAGCTTAGCCTGGTACGAGCAGTACTTC.

This sequence joins TRBV30 and TRBJ1-5, with D perhaps matching TRBD1 (6 bases). Trimming cost V 2 bases and J 6 bases, with 14 bases left between them. CDR3 length equals 14 residues. Germline-derived CDR1 and CDR2 are GTSNPN and SVGIG (reference sequence). The CDR3 is CAWSSQGTFQPQHF. As DNA, the CDR3 is TGTGCCTGGAGTAGCCAGGGGACCTTTCAGCCCCAGCATTTT.

The chain combines TRBV29-1 with TRBJ2-7; no firm D call. Trimming left V 4 bases short and J 4 bases short, with 11 bases between. Germline CDR1 is SQVTM and CDR2 is ANQGSEA. CDR3 size: 12 residues. The CDR3 is CSVGESLYEQYF. Written as DNA, the CDR3 is TGCAGCGTTGGAGAGAGTCTGTACGAGCAGTACTTC.

The chain uses TRBV20-1 and TRBJ1-2; D gene ambiguous. The germline V gene encodes CDR1 DFQATT and CDR2 SNEGSKA (reference sequence). The CDR3 totals 9 residues. Trimming pared 3 bases from V and 7 bases from J, leaving 3 bases between. The CDR3 here is CSASGGYTF. CDR3 bases: TGCAGTGCTAGCGGTGGCTACACCTTC.

The chain is built from TRBV9 and TRBJ1-1; no reliable D call. V shed 0 bases and J shed 0 bases, with 6 bases lying between them. From germline, CDR1 is SGDLS and CDR2 YYNGEE. The CDR3 contains 14 residues. The CDR3: CASSVEPMNTEAFF. CDR3 DNA sequence: TGTGCCAGCAGCGTAGAACCCATGAACACTGAAGCTTTCTTT.

The CDR3 region has the DNA TGTGCCAGCAGTGCTACAGCGAACACTGAAGCTTTCTTT. This codes for CASSATANTEAFF. This chain links TRBV6-5 with TRBJ1-1; D is unresolved. The V gene lost 5 bases and the J gene lost 1 base, with 8 bases spanning the gap. Germline CDR1 and CDR2: MNHEY and SVGAGI. CDR3 size: 13 residues.

This clone showed up just once. The chain carries TRBV7-9 and TRBJ1-2, with 7 bases aligning to TRBD1. The junction had 6 bases not matched to a gene; V was cut back by 1 base and J by 4 bases. Per the germline V gene, CDR1 is SEHNR and CDR2 is FQNEAQ (reference sequence). This CDR3 comprises 15 residues. CDR3 sequence reads: CASSLVGTDFYGYTF. The CDR3 coding sequence is TGTGCCAGCAGCTTAGTTGGGACAGACTTCTATGGCTACACCTTC.

The rearrangement links TRBV29-1 to TRBJ2-1; 7 positions agree with TRBD2. This CDR3 comprises 14 residues. The germline gives CDR1 SQVTM, CDR2 ANQGSEA. After removal of 3 bases from V and 0 bases from J, the junction contained 2 bases not matched to a gene. Here the CDR3 DNA reads TGCAGCGTTGACGGCGGGAGCTCCTACAATGAGCAGTTCTTC. This gives the protein CSVDGGSSYNEQFF.

This chain connects TRBV27 to TRBJ2-7; 7 bases are a match to TRBD1. Germline loops: CDR1 MNHEY, CDR2 SMNVEV (reference sequence). V was clipped by 4 bases and J by 5 bases; unmatched bases: 8. The CDR3 loop spans 14 amino acids. The CDR3 bases are TGTGCCAGCAGTTGGGCCCAGGGGGTCCACGAGCAGTACTTC. Protein product: CASSWAQGVHEQYF.

A few counts support this clone. The rearrangement joins TRBV4-3 to TRBJ1-5; D unresolved. This CDR3 is built from 13 residues. Trimming shortened V by 0 bases and J by 8 bases, and 8 bases separated the two germline ends. Germline V gene data show CDR1 as LGHNA and CDR2 as YSLEER. This CDR3 reads CASSQDREKPQHF. In nucleotides, the CDR3 is TGCGCCAGCAGCCAAGATCGGGAAAAGCCCCAGCATTTT.

V gene TRBV5-1 combines with J gene TRBJ1-2; possible D gene TRBD1, 5 bases. V was clipped by 1 base and J by 4 bases, with 20 bases between them. This CDR3 has 17 residues. Germline lookup yields CDR1 SGHRS and CDR2 YFSETQ. The CDR3 region is CASSLQEGRAGSYGYTF. For the CDR3, the DNA is TGCGCCAGCAGCTTGCAAGAGGGCAGGGCCGGTAGCTATGGCTACACCTTC.

This clone was recorded a few times. The V gene is TRBV4-1, the J gene TRBJ2-1, with 11 bases fitting TRBD2. This CDR3 comprises 18 residues. The germline CDR1 and CDR2 sequences are MGHRA and YSYEKL. V dropped 1 base and J dropped 7; count of bases not matched to a gene: 12. This CDR3 is CASSQAFMYGLAGNEQFF. The CDR3 DNA sequence: TGCGCCAGCAGCCAAGCGTTCATGTACGGACTAGCGGGTAATGAGCAGTTCTTC.

Note on this clone: One end of the junction does not line up with germline, which may come from a read error. The chain is built from TRBV7-7 and TRBJ2-3; D not certain. This CDR3 spans 13 amino acids. Germline V lookup: CDR1 SSHAT, CDR2 FNYEAQ (reference sequence). The CDR3 spells CASSPRLGDTQYF. DNA of the CDR3: TGTGCTAGCAGCCCCCGACTGGGGGATACGCAGTATTTT.

This clone was detected only a few times. The rearrangement links TRBV6-6 to TRBJ1-2; D unclear. The CDR3 contains 15 residues. V lost 2 bases and J 2 bases, leaving 12 bases between the germline ends. Germline V CDR1 and CDR2: MNHNY, SVGAGI (reference sequence). Here the CDR3 reads CASSYEGLPNYGYTF. The CDR3 nucleotides read TGTGCCAGCAGTTACGAAGGACTCCCCAACTATGGCTACACCTTC.

The genes are TRBV27 and TRBJ1-1, with unresolved D. Per germline, CDR1 MNHEY and CDR2 SMNVEV (reference sequence). This CDR3 is 13 amino acids long. The ends were cut back, 5 bases at V and 8 bases at J, with 15 bases in the middle. CDR3 residues: CASSLKHGREAFF. CDR3 sequence (DNA): TGTGCCAGCAGTCTCAAACACGGGAGAGAAGCTTTCTTT.